The rows below give T cell receptor beta chains drawn from one sample of a study of blood T cell repertoires in COVID-19. Repertoires were generated with immunoSEQ multiplex PCR, while TCRdb's copy carries only in-frame clones and drops some. Among over 150,000 clones, about nine tenths were seen once, and the ten largest hold under 5%. Source material: peripheral blood. Receptors were obtained from an older woman who had recovered from COVID-19. Each CDR3 is given with its conserved first and last residue. The D gene is left open where the match is weak. Clone size is given for some rows only: seen once, a few or many times, or a class if the clone is expanded.

clone_size: .
d_call: .
v_call: TRBV28
j_call: TRBJ1-3
cdr3_aa: CASSLFGSGNTIYF
cdr3_nt: TGTGCCAGCAGTTTATTCGGCTCTGGAAACACCATATATTTT

clone_size: few
d_call: .
v_call: TRBV2
j_call: TRBJ2-3
cdr3_aa: CASSEAPGGTDTQYF
cdr3_nt: TGTGCCAGCAGTGAAGCGCCGGGTGGCACAGATACGCAGTATTTT

clone_size: .
d_call: .
v_call: TRBV15
j_call: TRBJ2-7
cdr3_aa: CATSRPTNEQYF
cdr3_nt: TGTGCCACCAGCAGGCCCACTAACGAGCAGTACTTC

clone_size: .
d_call: .
v_call: TRBV5-1
j_call: TRBJ1-6
cdr3_aa: CASSLNYYHDYNSPLHF
cdr3_nt: TGCGCCAGCAGCTTGAACTACTACCACGACTATAATTCACCCCTCCACTTT

clone_size: .
d_call: TRBD2
v_call: TRBV3-1/TRBV3-2
j_call: TRBJ2-2
cdr3_aa: CASSQQVRGANTGELFF
cdr3_nt: TGTGCCAGCAGCCAACAGGTGCGGGGGGCAAACACCGGGGAGCTGTTTTTT

clone_size: .
d_call: TRBD1
v_call: TRBV6-5
j_call: TRBJ1-1
cdr3_aa: CASSPGGGSTEAFF
cdr3_nt: TGTGCCAGCAGTCCAGGGGGCGGTAGCACTGAAGCTTTCTTT

clone_size: .
d_call: .
v_call: TRBV19
j_call: TRBJ2-7
cdr3_aa: CASSDRFEQYF
cdr3_nt: TGTGCCAGTAGTGACAGGTTCGAGCAGTACTTC

clone_size: once
d_call: .
v_call: TRBV28
j_call: TRBJ1-1
cdr3_aa: CASNHRGAAEAFF
cdr3_nt: TGTGCCAGCAACCACCGGGGGGCAGCTGAAGCTTTCTTT

clone_size: .
d_call: .
v_call: TRBV5-1
j_call: TRBJ1-6
cdr3_aa: CASSQSRGVSSYNSPLHF
cdr3_nt: TGCGCCAGCAGCCAAAGCAGGGGTGTTAGTTCCTATAATTCACCCCTCCACTTT

clone_size: once
d_call: TRBD1
v_call: TRBV4-1
j_call: TRBJ2-7
cdr3_aa: CASSLNQGAIAGYEQYF
cdr3_nt: TGCGCCAGCAGCCTAAATCAGGGGGCAATCGCTGGCTACGAGCAGTACTTC

clone_size: .
d_call: .
v_call: TRBV7-3
j_call: TRBJ1-2
cdr3_aa: CASSPTGSNYGYTF
cdr3_nt: TGTGCCAGCAGCCCTACAGGGTCCAACTATGGCTACACCTTC

clone_size: .
d_call: .
v_call: TRBV28
j_call: TRBJ1-1
cdr3_aa: CASSSAGTLPTEAFF
cdr3_nt: TGTGCCAGCAGTTCCGCCGGGACACTTCCCACTGAAGCTTTCTTT

clone_size: .
d_call: TRBD1
v_call: TRBV4-1
j_call: TRBJ1-2
cdr3_aa: CASSLEGQGRASAGYTF
cdr3_nt: TGCGCCAGCAGCCTTGAGGGACAGGGGAGGGCCTCCGCCGGCTACACCTTC